The 7 T cell receptor beta chains below all came from one sample that was sequenced in a study of CD8 T cells in ankylosing spondylitis (dated 2017 in TCRdb). The investigation overall reported the following: Blood from ankylosing spondylitis patients appeared to be characterized by a TCR beta motif composed of under 10 highly homologous amino acid variants.

No antigen has been identified for these receptors. Libraries came from 5' RACE. Sequencing was carried out with an Illumina HiSeq 2500. TCRdb redid the processing of the public reads, applying fastp at Q25 and MiXCR, and retained in-frame beta chains. Rows with one shared CDR3 protein collapse into an entry with the most common genes and DNA. The sample has 400,000 to 450,000 distinct CDR3 sequences on record, 17% of them singletons. Under 1.2% of the sample goes to the ten largest clones. Sequencing was carried out using blood, either unsorted or a sorted T cell fraction (not recorded which). The receptors shown here come from a male donor with ankylosing spondylitis.

This clonotype was detected ten times or more. V is TRBV6-5 and J is TRBJ1-1; tentatively, D is TRBD1 (6 bases). Trimming removed 2 bases from V and 1 base from J, with 8 bases in between. Per the germline V gene, CDR1 is MNHEY and CDR2 is SVGAGI. The CDR3 consists of 14 residues. CDR3 region: CASSYQGRNTEAFF. DNA of the CDR3: TGTGCCAGCAGTTACCAGGGGAGGAACACTGAAGCTTTCTTT.

The V gene is TRBV7-9, the J gene TRBJ1-2; D gene unclear. Trimming took 1 base from V and 7 from J, leaving 7 bases between them. The CDR3 runs to 12 residues. CDR1 and CDR2 from the germline V gene are SEHNR and FQNEAQ (reference sequence). CDR3 sequence: CASSLVKGGYTF. Here the CDR3 DNA reads TGTGCCAGCAGCTTAGTAAAGGGTGGCTACACCTTC. The full variable domain, rest sourced from reference TRBV7-9 and TRBJ1-2, is DTGVSQNPRHKITKRGQNVTFRCDPISEHNRLYWYRQTLGQGPEFLTYFQNEAQLEKSRLLSDRFSAERPKGSFSTLEIQRTEQGDSAMYLCASSLVKGGYTFGSGTRLTVV.

V gene TRBV5-8 combines with J gene TRBJ2-1, with unresolved D. CDR1 is SGHTS, CDR2 YDEGEE, per germline. The CDR3 consists of 14 residues. Trimming pared 4 bases from V and 8 bases from J, leaving 16 bases between. Here the CDR3 DNA reads TGTGCCAGCAGCGATTGGGGTACTGTTGATGAGCAGTTCTTC. Protein product: CASSDWGTVDEQFF.

The genes are TRBV2 and TRBJ1-5; the D is unclear. Germline CDR1 SNHLY, CDR2 FYNNEI. The CDR3 is 14 residues long. V was trimmed by 3 bases and J by 6 bases, leaving 12 bases between them. The CDR3 protein is CASSDRKSSQPQHF. The CDR3 coding sequence is TGTGCCAGCAGTGACAGGAAGAGTAGTCAGCCCCAGCATTTT.

The rearrangement links TRBV20-1 to TRBJ1-5; 9 positions agree with TRBD1. The CDR3 sequence is 15 residues long. J was trimmed by 0 bases and V by 6 bases; bases with no gene match: 6. Germline V lookup: CDR1 DFQATT, CDR2 SNEGSKA (reference sequence). The CDR3: CSAKNRGHSNQPQHF. CDR3 DNA: TGCAGTGCCAAAAACAGGGGGCATAGCAATCAGCCCCAGCATTTT.

The chain uses TRBV9 and TRBJ1-2, with D possibly matching TRBD1 (5 bases). V was shortened by 4 bases and J by 7 bases, with 20 bases between the two germline ends. The CDR3 consists of 15 residues. CDR1 SGDLS and CDR2 YYNGEE come from the germline V gene. This CDR3 is CASSPPLGRGGGYTF. For the CDR3, the DNA is TGTGCCAGCAGCCCCCCCTTGGGCCGGGGGGGTGGCTACACCTTC. The full variable domain, rest sourced from reference TRBV9 and TRBJ1-2, is DSGVTQTPKHLITATGQRVTLRCSPRSGDLSVYWYQQSLDQGLQFLIQYYNGEERAKGNILERFSAQQFPDLHSELNLSSLELGDSALYFCASSPPLGRGGGYTFGSGTRLTVV.

The V gene is TRBV4-2, the J gene TRBJ2-3; D remains ambiguous. The V and J ends lost 0 bases and 9 bases respectively, with 7 bases between them. Germline V gene sequence: CDR1 LGHNA, CDR2 YNFKEQ. This CDR3 contains 12 residues. CDR3 protein: CASSQDFRTQYF. In nucleotides, the CDR3 is TGTGCCAGCAGCCAAGATTTCAGGACGCAGTATTTT.